The next 19 T cell receptor beta chains were all read from a single sample in a study of spatial heterogeneity in lung cancer. As for time point: sample taken at primary tumor resection. TCRdb independently ran MiXCR on the 5' RACE reads; one entry per CDR3 protein. The data hold 2,000 or so distinct CDR3 sequences, with around 6.9% observed a single time. This material consisted of normal lung tissue next to the tumor, taken at surgery. The origin of the receptors is a female donor with early-stage non-small cell lung cancer.

This clonotype was recorded a few times. The CDR3 coding sequence is TGTGCCAGCAGCGTAGTCGGGGCCGGGGAGCTGTTTTTT. Its protein product is CASSVVGAGELFF. The V gene is TRBV9, the J gene TRBJ2-2; D may be TRBD2 (5 bases). Between the trimmed V and J ends, which lost 0 bases and 6 bases, there was a span of 6 bases. The CDR3 is 13 residues long. The germline V gene has CDR1 SGDLS and CDR2 YYNGEE.

The chain joins TRBV4-1 to TRBJ1-1; D gene unclear. From germline, CDR1 is MGHRA and CDR2 YSYEKL. Trimming cost V 0 bases and J 1 base, with 9 bases left between them. This CDR3 is built from 15 residues. As DNA, the CDR3 is TGCGCCAGCAGCCAAGATAGCACGGCGAACACTGAAGCTTTCTTT. Encoded protein: CASSQDSTANTEAFF.

By share, this clonotype counts as medium-sized (0.01 to 0.1%). The chain combines TRBV5-1 with TRBJ2-1; possibly TRBD1 or TRBD2 for D (5 bases each). This CDR3 comprises 13 residues. Trimming took off 1 base at V and 6 bases at J, with 8 bases between the two ends. Germline CDR1 reads SGHRS; CDR2 reads YFSETQ. The chain's CDR3 is CASSLLRGNEQFF. The CDR3 nucleotides are TGCGCCAGCAGCTTGTTGAGGGGCAATGAGCAGTTCTTC.

By share, this clonotype ranks as medium-sized. The rearrangement links TRBV7-6 to TRBJ2-2; D gene unclear. CDR3 length equals 12 residues. V dropped 4 bases and J dropped 4 bases, with 4 bases sitting between them. Germline V CDR1 and CDR2: SGHVS, FNYEAQ. The CDR3 bases are TGTGCCAGCAGCTACTCCACCGGGGAGCTGTTTTTT. Protein product: CASSYSTGELFF.

By proportion, this clonotype is medium-sized. The chain uses TRBV5-1 and TRBJ1-1; D call uncertain. CDR3 length: 14 amino acids. The germline gives CDR1 SGHRS, CDR2 YFSETQ. Trimming took 2 bases from V and 5 from J, leaving 13 bases between them. This chain's CDR3 is CASSFTSMGTEAFF. The DNA for the CDR3 is TGCGCCAGCAGCTTTACAAGCATGGGGACTGAAGCTTTCTTT.

This clonotype is categorized as medium-sized. CDR3 in amino acids: CASSFDYFSEAFF. The CDR3 DNA sequence: TGTGCCAGCAGCTTTGATTACTTCAGCGAAGCTTTCTTT. The chain has TRBV11-2 and TRBJ1-1; no reliable D call. The CDR3 consists of 13 residues. The germline V and J ends were trimmed by 3 bases and 8 bases, with 13 bases remaining between them. CDR1 and CDR2 (germline): SGHAT, FQNNGV.

This clonotype counts as medium-sized (0.01 to 0.1%). The chain couples TRBV10-3 to TRBJ2-7, with D tentatively TRBD1 (5 bases). Germline-derived CDR1 and CDR2 are ENHRY and SYGVKD. V gave up 4 bases and J gave up 4 bases, with 8 bases separating them. There are 12 residues in the CDR3. The CDR3 sequence is CAISAGFYEQYF. The DNA for the CDR3 is TGTGCCATCAGTGCAGGGTTTTACGAGCAGTACTTC.

Within the sample, this clonotype is medium-sized (0.01 to 0.1%). The chain carries TRBV5-1 and TRBJ2-1; D gene uncertain. Germline loops: CDR1 SGHRS, CDR2 YFSETQ. The CDR3 has 14 amino acids. The V end was cut by 1 base, the J end by 7 bases, with 12 bases between. CDR3 in DNA: TGCGCCAGCAGCTTGAACACCTGGGGAAATGAGCAGTTCTTC. It codes for CASSLNTWGNEQFF.

By its share, this clonotype is medium-sized (0.01 to 0.1%). This chain joins TRBV3-1 and TRBJ1-5; D ambiguous. Trimming cost V 1 base and J 4 bases, with 5 bases left between them. In germline, CDR1 is LGHDT, CDR2 YNNKEL (reference sequence). The CDR3 has 13 residues. CDR3 in DNA: TGTGCCAGCAGCCAAGCCCTGAATCAGCCCCAGCATTTT. Amino acid sequence: CASSQALNQPQHF.

This clonotype is labeled medium-sized. The chain recombines TRBV29-1 with TRBJ1-3, with D hard to call. CDR3 length: 12 residues. Trimming pared 7 bases from V and 4 bases from J, leaving 11 bases between. Germline lookup yields CDR1 SQVTM and CDR2 ANQGSEA. CDR3 region: CSATQIGNTIYF. The CDR3 nucleotides read TGCAGCGCCACCCAGATCGGAAACACCATATATTTT.

In this sample, this clonotype is medium-sized. The chain couples TRBV5-1 to TRBJ2-1; TRBD2 agrees at 15 bases. This CDR3 contains 15 residues. The V gene end was trimmed by 4 bases and the J gene end by 9 bases; junction bases not matched to a gene: 5. Germline V gives CDR1 SGHRS, CDR2 YFSETQ. This CDR3 is CASSPGTSGRSEQFF. DNA for the CDR3: TGCGCCAGCAGCCCGGGGACTAGCGGGAGGAGTGAGCAGTTCTTC.

This clonotype is medium-sized by share. The chain is built from TRBV6-1 and TRBJ1-2, with D perhaps matching TRBD1 (5 bases). Per the germline V gene, CDR1 is MNHNS and CDR2 is SASEGT. The CDR3 spans 13 residues. Trimming removed 2 bases at V and 4 bases at J, with 8 bases between. The CDR3 is CASSEIGAYGYTF. The CDR3 region has the DNA TGTGCCAGCAGTGAAATTGGGGCCTATGGCTACACCTTC.

Relative to its sample, this clonotype is medium-sized. In DNA form, the CDR3 reads TGCAGCGTTGTGTCGGCGACCACAGATACGCAGTATTTT. Translation gives CSVVSATTDTQYF. This chain links TRBV29-1 with TRBJ2-3; D unclear. V was trimmed by 4 bases and J by 2 bases, leaving 10 bases between them. The germline V gene encodes CDR1 SQVTM and CDR2 ANQGSEA. This CDR3 comprises 13 residues.

Judged by abundance, this clonotype is medium-sized. The rearrangement uses TRBV6-2 or TRBV6-3 and TRBJ2-1; D is perhaps TRBD2 (6 bases). CDR1 and CDR2 from the germline V gene are MNHEY and SVGEGT. V was cut by 8 bases and J by 10 bases, with 21 bases left in between. The CDR3 consists of 14 residues. As DNA, the CDR3 is TGTGCCAGCGTCCGGGACTCCGCACAAGTAGAGCAGTTCTTC. It is translated as CASVRDSAQVEQFF.

In its sample, this clonotype ranks as medium-sized. The chain uses TRBV5-1 and TRBJ1-4; D is unresolved. This CDR3 region has 15 residues. The V end lost 0 bases, the J end lost 3 bases, and 9 bases lay between the germline ends. In germline, CDR1 is SGHRS, CDR2 YFSETQ. The CDR3 sequence: CASSLGGGPNEKLFF. CDR3 nucleotide sequence: TGCGCCAGCAGCTTGGGGGGAGGACCTAATGAAAAACTGTTTTTT.

Sample share makes this clonotype medium-sized (0.01 to 0.1%). The chain couples TRBV23-1 to TRBJ1-5; D is unresolved. TRBV23-1 carries the ORF label, with uncertain function. The CDR3 length is 11 residues. V dropped 3 bases and J dropped 8 bases, with 5 bases sitting between them. The CDR3 reads CASSHQEPQHF. The CDR3 coding sequence is TGCGCCAGCAGTCACCAGGAGCCCCAGCATTTT.

The chain links TRBV10-3 to TRBJ2-7, with TRBD1 identical over 8 bases. CDR1 ENHRY and CDR2 SYGVKD come from the germline V gene. The CDR3 extends over 13 amino acids. J lost 0 bases, V lost 10 bases, and 5 bases had no gene match. DNA for the CDR3: TGTGCCACCCGGACAGGGACCTCCTACGAGCAGTACTTC. Its protein is CATRTGTSYEQYF.

V is TRBV4-1 and J is TRBJ2-5; no reliable D call. The CDR3 runs to 16 residues. CDR1 is MGHRA and CDR2 is YSYEKL in the germline V gene. V was shortened by 1 base and J by 4 bases, with 16 bases between the two germline ends. CDR3 amino acids: CASSQGSVPTRETQYF. CDR3 nucleotide sequence: TGCGCCAGCAGCCAAGGATCAGTACCAACCCGAGAGACCCAGTACTTC.

This clonotype counts as medium-sized (0.01 to 0.1%). V gene TRBV6-1 combines with J gene TRBJ1-2; 9 positions match TRBD1. The trim removed 5 bases at V and 6 bases at J, leaving 1 base unmatched. Germline V gives CDR1 MNHNS, CDR2 SASEGT. The CDR3 is made up of 12 amino acids. Here the CDR3 DNA reads TGTGCCAGCAGTAGACAGGGGGATGGCTACACCTTC. As protein: CASSRQGDGYTF.